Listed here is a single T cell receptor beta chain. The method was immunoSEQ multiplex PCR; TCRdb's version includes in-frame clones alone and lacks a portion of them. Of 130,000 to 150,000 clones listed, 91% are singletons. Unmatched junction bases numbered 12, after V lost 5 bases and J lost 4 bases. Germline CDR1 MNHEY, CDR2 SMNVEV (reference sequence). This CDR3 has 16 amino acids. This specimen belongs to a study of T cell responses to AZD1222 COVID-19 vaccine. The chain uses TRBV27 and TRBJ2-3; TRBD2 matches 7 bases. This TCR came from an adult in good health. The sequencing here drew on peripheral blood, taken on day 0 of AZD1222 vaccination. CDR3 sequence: CASSLKPSGGADTQYF. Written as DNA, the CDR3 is TGTGCCAGCAGTCTCAAACCTAGCGGAGGGGCAGATACGCAGTATTTT.